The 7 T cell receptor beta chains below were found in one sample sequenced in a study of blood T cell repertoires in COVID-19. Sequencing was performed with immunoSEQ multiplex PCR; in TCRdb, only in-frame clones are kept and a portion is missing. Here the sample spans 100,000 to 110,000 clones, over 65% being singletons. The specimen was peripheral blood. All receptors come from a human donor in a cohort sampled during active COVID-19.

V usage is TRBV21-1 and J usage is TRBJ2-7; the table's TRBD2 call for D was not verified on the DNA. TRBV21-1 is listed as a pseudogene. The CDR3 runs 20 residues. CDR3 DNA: TGTGCCAGCAGCAATGAATCGGGACTAGCGGGGGGTTCCTCCTCATACGAGCAGTACTTC. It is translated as CASSNESGLAGGSSSYEQYF.

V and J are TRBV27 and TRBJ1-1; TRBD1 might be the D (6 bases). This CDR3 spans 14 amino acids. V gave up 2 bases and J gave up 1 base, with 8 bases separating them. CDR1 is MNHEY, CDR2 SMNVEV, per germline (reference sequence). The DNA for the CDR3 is TGTGCCAGCAGTTTAAGGGGGAAGAACACTGAAGCTTTCTTT. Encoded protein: CASSLRGKNTEAFF.

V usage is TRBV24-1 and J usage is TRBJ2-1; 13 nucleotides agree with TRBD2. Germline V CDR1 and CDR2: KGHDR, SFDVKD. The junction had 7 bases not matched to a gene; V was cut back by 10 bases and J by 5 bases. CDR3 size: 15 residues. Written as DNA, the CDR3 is TGTGCCACGATAAGGACTAGCGGGAGTCACAATGAGCAGTTCTTC. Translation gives CATIRTSGSHNEQFF.

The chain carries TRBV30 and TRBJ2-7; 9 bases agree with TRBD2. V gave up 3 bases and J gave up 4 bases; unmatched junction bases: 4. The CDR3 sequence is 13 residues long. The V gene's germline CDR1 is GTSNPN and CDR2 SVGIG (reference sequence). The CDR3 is CAWRTSGLYEQYF. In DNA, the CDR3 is TGTGCCTGGAGGACTAGCGGATTATACGAGCAGTACTTC. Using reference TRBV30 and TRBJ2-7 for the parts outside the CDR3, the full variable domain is SQTIHQWPATLVQPVGSPLSLECTVEGTSNPNLYWYRQAAGRGLQLLFYSVGIGQISSEVPQNLSASRPQDRQFILSSKKLLLSDSGFYLCAWRTSGLYEQYFGPGTRLTVT.

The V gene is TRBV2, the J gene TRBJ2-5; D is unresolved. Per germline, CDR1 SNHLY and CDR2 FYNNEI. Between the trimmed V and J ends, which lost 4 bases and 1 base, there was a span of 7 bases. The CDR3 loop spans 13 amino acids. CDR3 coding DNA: TGTGCCAGCAGTGTGGTCAGCCAAGAGACCCAGTACTTC. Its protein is CASSVVSQETQYF. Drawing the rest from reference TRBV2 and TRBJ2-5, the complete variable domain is EPEVTQTPSHQVTQMGQEVILRCVPISNHLYFYWYRQILGQKVEFLVSFYNNEISEKSEIFDDQFSVERPDGSNFTLKIRSTKLEDSAMYFCASSVVSQETQYFGPGTRLLVL.

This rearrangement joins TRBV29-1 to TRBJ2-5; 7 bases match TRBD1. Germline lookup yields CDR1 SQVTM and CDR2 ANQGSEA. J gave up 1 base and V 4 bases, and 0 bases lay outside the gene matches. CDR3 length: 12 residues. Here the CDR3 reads CSVGQGQETQYF. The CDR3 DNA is TGCAGCGTTGGACAGGGCCAAGAGACCCAGTACTTC.

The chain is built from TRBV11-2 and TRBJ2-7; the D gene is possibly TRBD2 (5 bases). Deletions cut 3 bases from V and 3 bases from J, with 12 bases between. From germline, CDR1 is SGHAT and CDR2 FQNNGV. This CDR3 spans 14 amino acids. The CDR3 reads CASSFSLGVYEQYF. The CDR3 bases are TGTGCCAGCAGCTTTTCTCTCGGGGTCTACGAGCAGTACTTC.